This T cell receptor beta chain was profiled in a study of T cells in Graves' hyperthyroidism and ophthalmopathy. In the study overall: Peripheral blood was secured at the point of initial diagnosis, before any treatment.

This clonotype occurred many times. The TCR beta CDR3 regions underwent amplification using RNA transcripts as the source. A first-round RT-PCR of the TCR CDR3 used the HTBI primer set. TCRdb reprocessed the multiplex PCR reads with MiXCR, giving one entry per CDR3 protein. Among approximately 400,000 distinct CDR3 sequences listed, 15% to 18% were seen once. The germline V gene has CDR1 MNHNS and CDR2 SASEGT. V trimming: 6 bases; J trimming: 7 bases; junction bases outside the gene matches: 12. The CDR3 loop spans 16 amino acids. In patients aged 18 to 65, hyperthyroidism was newly diagnosed, with duration under 2 months. Blood was obtained at the first hyperthyroidism diagnosis, which preceded any ophthalmopathy symptoms.

This TCR derives from a woman aged 18-29 years with Graves' hyperthyroidism that later progressed to Graves' ophthalmopathy. J is TRBJ2-1 and V is TRBV6-1; 10 bases line up with TRBD2. The sample was blood. CDR3 DNA sequence: TGTGCCAGCAGCCCCCCGGGTAGCGGGAGGAATAATGAGCAGTTCTTC. This codes for CASSPPGSGRNNEQFF.